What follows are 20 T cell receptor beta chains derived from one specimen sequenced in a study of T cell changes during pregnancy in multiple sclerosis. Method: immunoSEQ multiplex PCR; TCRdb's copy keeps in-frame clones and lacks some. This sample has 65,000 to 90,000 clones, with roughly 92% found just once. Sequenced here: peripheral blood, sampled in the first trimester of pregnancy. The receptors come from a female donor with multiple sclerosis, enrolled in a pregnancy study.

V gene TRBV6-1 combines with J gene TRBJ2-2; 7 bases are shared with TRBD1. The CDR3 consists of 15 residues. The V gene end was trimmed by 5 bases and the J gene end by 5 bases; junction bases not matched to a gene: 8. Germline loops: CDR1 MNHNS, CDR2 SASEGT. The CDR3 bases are TGTGCCAGCAGTCATAGGACAGGATCAACCGGGGAGCTGTTTTTT. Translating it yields CASSHRTGSTGELFF.

This CDR3 is CASNPPGQTNEKLFF. The CDR3 DNA follows: TGTGCCAGCAATCCTCCGGGACAGACTAATGAAAAACTGTTTTTT. The rearrangement uses TRBV28 and TRBJ1-4, with 7 bases fitting TRBD1. The trim removed 7 bases at V and 2 bases at J, leaving 7 bases unmatched. CDR1 MDHEN and CDR2 SYDVKM come from the germline V gene. This CDR3 spans 15 amino acids. Combining the CDR3 with reference TRBV28 and TRBJ1-4 gives the whole variable domain DVKVTQSSRYLVKRTGEKVFLECVQDMDHENMFWYRQDPGLGLRLIYFSYDVKMKEKGDIPEGYSVSREKKERFSLILESASTNQTSMYLCASNPPGQTNEKLFFGSGTQLSVL.

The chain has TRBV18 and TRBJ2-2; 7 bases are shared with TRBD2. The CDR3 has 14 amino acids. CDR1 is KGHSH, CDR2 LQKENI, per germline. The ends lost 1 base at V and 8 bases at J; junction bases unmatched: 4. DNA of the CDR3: TGTGCCAGCTCACCACTGCGGGAGTTAGGGGAGCTGTTTTTT. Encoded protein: CASSPLRELGELFF. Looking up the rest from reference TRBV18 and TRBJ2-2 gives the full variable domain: NAGVMQNPRHLVRRRGQEARLRCSPMKGHSHVYWYRQLPEEGLKFMVYLQKENIIDESGMPKERFSAEFPKEGPSILRIQQVVRGDSAAYFCASSPLRELGELFFGEGSRLTVL.

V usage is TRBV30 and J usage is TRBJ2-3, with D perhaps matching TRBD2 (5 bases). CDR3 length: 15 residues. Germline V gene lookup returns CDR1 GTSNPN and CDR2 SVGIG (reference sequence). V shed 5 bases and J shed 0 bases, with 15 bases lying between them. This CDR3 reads CAWLLAEASTDTQYF. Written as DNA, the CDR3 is TGTGCCTGGCTTCTAGCAGAAGCTAGCACAGATACGCAGTATTTT. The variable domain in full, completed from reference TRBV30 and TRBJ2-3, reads SQTIHQWPATLVQPVGSPLSLECTVEGTSNPNLYWYRQAAGRGLQLLFYSVGIGQISSEVPQNLSASRPQDRQFILSSKKLLLSDSGFYLCAWLLAEASTDTQYFGPGTRLTVL.

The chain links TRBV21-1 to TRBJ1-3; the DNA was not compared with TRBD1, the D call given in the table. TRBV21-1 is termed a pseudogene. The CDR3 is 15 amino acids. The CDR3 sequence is CARPTTNRGGNTIYF. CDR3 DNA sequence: TGTGCCAGGCCTACCACTAACAGGGGCGGAAACACCATATATTTT.

CDR3 residues: CATEDRGTTSGYTF. The CDR3 coding sequence is TGTGCCACCGAGGACAGAGGAACTACTAGTGGCTACACCTTC. The chain employs TRBV15 and TRBJ1-2, with a possible D match to TRBD1 (6 bases). The CDR3 sequence is 14 residues long. The V end was cut by 8 bases, the J end by 7 bases, with 20 bases between. Looked up from germline, CDR1 is LNHNV and CDR2 is YYDKDF (reference sequence).

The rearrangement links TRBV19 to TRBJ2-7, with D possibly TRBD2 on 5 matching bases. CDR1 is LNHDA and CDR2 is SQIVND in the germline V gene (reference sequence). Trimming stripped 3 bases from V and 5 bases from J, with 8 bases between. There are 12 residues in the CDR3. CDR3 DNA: TGTGCCAGTAGTATGTCGGGGAACGAGCAGTACTTC. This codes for CASSMSGNEQYF. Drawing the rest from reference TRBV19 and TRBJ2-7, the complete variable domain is DGGITQSPKYLFRKEGQNVTLSCEQNLNHDAMYWYRQDPGQGLRLIYYSQIVNDFQKGDIAEGYSVSREKKESFPLTVTSAQKNPTAFYLCASSMSGNEQYFGPGTRLTVT.

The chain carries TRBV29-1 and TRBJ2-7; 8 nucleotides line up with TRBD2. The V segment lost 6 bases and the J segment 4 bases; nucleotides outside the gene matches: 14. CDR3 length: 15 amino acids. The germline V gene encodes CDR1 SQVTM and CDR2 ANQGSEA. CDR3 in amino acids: CSVTYPSRGGYEQYF. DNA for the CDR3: TGCAGCGTAACCTACCCTTCTCGGGGGGGGTACGAGCAGTACTTC.

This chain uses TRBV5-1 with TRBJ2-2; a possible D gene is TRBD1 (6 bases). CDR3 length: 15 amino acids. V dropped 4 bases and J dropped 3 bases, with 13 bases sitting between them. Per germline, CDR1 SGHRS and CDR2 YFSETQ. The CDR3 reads CASSPETGYTGELFF. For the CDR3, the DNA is TGCGCCAGCAGCCCGGAGACAGGTTACACCGGGGAGCTGTTTTTT.

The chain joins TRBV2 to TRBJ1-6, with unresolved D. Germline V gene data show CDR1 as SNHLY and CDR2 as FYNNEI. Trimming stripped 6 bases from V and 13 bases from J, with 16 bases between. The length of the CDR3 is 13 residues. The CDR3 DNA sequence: TGTGCCAGCAGCGCAGGAGGTATTCGGCCCCTCCACTTT. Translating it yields CASSAGGIRPLHF.

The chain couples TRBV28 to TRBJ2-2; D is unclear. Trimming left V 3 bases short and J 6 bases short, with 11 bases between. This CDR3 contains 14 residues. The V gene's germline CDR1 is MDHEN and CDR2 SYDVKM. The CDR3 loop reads CASSFWAAPGELFF. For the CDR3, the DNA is TGTGCCAGCAGTTTTTGGGCAGCTCCCGGGGAGCTGTTTTTT.

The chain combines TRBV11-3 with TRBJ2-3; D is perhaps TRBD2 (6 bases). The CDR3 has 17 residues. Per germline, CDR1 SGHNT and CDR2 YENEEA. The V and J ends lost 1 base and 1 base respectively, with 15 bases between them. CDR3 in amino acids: CASSLGIPWGGTDTQYF. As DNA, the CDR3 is TGTGCCAGCAGCTTAGGGATCCCTTGGGGGGGCACAGATACGCAGTATTTT. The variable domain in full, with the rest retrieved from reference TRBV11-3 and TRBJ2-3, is EAGVVQSPRYKIIEKKQPVAFWCNPISGHNTLYWYLQNLGQGPELLIRYENEEAVDDSQLPKDRFSAERLKGVDSTLKIQPAELGDSAVYLCASSLGIPWGGTDTQYFGPGTRLTVL.

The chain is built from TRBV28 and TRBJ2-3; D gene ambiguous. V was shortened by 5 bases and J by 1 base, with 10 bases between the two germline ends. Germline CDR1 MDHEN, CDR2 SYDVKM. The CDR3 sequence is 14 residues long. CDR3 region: CASSTPSGTDTQYF. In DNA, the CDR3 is TGTGCCAGCAGTACACCCAGCGGCACAGATACGCAGTATTTT.

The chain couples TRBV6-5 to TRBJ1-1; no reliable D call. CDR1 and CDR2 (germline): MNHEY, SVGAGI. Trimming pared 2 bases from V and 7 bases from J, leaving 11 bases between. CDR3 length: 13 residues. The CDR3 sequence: CASSYQRTNEAFF. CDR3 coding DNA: TGTGCCAGCAGTTACCAACGCACTAATGAAGCTTTCTTT.

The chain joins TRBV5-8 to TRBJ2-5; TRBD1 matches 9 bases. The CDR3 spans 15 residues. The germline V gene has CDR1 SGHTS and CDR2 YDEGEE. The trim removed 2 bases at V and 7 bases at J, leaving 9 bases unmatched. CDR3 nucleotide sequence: TGTGCCAGCAGCTTATATACAGGGGGCGATGTGACCCAGTACTTC. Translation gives CASSLYTGGDVTQYF.

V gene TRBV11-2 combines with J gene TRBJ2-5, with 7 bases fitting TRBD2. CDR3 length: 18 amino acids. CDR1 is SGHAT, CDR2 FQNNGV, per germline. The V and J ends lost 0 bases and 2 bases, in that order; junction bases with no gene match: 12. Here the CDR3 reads CASSLDLVFTSAQETQYF. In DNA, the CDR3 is TGTGCCAGCAGCTTAGACCTTGTTTTCACTAGCGCACAAGAGACCCAGTACTTC.

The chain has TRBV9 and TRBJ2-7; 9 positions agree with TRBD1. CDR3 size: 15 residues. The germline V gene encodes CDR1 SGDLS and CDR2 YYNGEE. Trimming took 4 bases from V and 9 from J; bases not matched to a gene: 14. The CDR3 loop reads CASSPTGTGLAVQYF. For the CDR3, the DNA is TGTGCCAGCAGCCCGACCGGGACAGGGCTCGCGGTGCAGTACTTC.

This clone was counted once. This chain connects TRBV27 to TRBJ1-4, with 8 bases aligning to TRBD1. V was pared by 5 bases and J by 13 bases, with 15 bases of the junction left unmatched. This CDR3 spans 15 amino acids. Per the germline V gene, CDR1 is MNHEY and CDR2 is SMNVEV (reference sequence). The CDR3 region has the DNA TGTGCCAGCAGTCTAGTCGGGACAGGCCCTTCTGGACTGTTTTTT. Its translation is CASSLVGTGPSGLFF.

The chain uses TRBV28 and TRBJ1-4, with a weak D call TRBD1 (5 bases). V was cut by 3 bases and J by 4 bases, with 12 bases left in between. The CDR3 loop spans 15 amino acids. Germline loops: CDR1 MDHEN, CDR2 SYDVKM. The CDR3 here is CASSFRGKGNEKLFF. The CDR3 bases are TGTGCCAGCAGTTTTAGGGGAAAGGGTAATGAAAAACTGTTTTTT.

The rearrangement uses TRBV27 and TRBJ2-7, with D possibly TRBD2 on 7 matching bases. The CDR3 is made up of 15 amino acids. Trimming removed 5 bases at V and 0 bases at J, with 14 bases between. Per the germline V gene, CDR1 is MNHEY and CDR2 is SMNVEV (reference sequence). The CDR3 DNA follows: TGTGCCAGCAGTCTCCGGGGGGCCACCTCCTACGAGCAGTACTTC. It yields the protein CASSLRGATSYEQYF.